The rows below give T cell receptor beta chains drawn from one sample of a study of cytomegalovirus exposure and HLA in healthy donors. Data came from immunoSEQ multiplex PCR; TCRdb stores just in-frame clones and leaves some out. The repertoire holds about 180,000 clones, with roughly three quarters as singletons. The specimen was PBMCs. Receptors originate from a woman in her thirties in good health and CMV-seropositive. Each CDR3 is given with its conserved first and last residue. Fields, in order: V gene, J gene, CDR3 protein.

V gene: TRBV12-5; J gene: TRBJ2-1; CDR3 protein: CASGPAFGEQFF
V gene: TRBV6-5; J gene: TRBJ2-7; CDR3 protein: CASSPPGGYEQYF
V gene: TRBV4-3; J gene: TRBJ2-2; CDR3 protein: CASSAYGTGVTGELFF
V gene: TRBV9; J gene: TRBJ1-1; CDR3 protein: CASSKTANTEAFF
V gene: TRBV29-1; J gene: TRBJ2-3; CDR3 protein: CSVGGQYTDTQYF
V gene: TRBV5-6; J gene: TRBJ1-5; CDR3 protein: CAGIPGPRPNYSNQPQHF
V gene: TRBV27; J gene: TRBJ2-3; CDR3 protein: CASSSLLAGGPDTQYF
V gene: TRBV16; J gene: TRBJ2-1; CDR3 protein: CASSPRRAGGYNEQFF
V gene: TRBV19; J gene: TRBJ2-3; CDR3 protein: CASRATGPADTQYF
V gene: TRBV5-1; J gene: TRBJ2-2; CDR3 protein: CASSLPGGELFF
V gene: TRBV7-9; J gene: TRBJ2-1; CDR3 protein: CASSLAGGKIYEQFF
V gene: TRBV21-1; J gene: TRBJ1-4; CDR3 protein: CASSKTGRGLGWEKLFF
V gene: TRBV4-2; J gene: -; CDR3 protein: CASSQLGAGGLSYEQYF
V gene: TRBV9; J gene: TRBJ1-2; CDR3 protein: CASSPGQGRIYGYTF
V gene: TRBV7-8; J gene: TRBJ1-4; CDR3 protein: CASSLGISGGRGNEKLFF
V gene: TRBV14; J gene: TRBJ1-5; CDR3 protein: CASSLPTGGLQPQHF
V gene: TRBV29-1; J gene: TRBJ1-3; CDR3 protein: CSVTRGTGNTIYF
V gene: TRBV4-1; J gene: TRBJ1-2; CDR3 protein: CASSRTGPNYGYTF
V gene: TRBV5-5; J gene: TRBJ1-6; CDR3 protein: CASSRTSNSYNSPLHF
V gene: TRBV19; J gene: TRBJ2-4; CDR3 protein: CASGGSTGWGNIQYF
V gene: TRBV7-9; J gene: TRBJ2-4; CDR3 protein: CASSKAGNIQYF
V gene: TRBV7-9; J gene: TRBJ1-4; CDR3 protein: CASSLGAEGEKLFF
V gene: TRBV5-1; J gene: TRBJ2-1; CDR3 protein: CASSLVGNEDEQFF
V gene: TRBV9; J gene: TRBJ1-1; CDR3 protein: CASSVDPETGFGTEAFF
V gene: TRBV19; J gene: TRBJ2-1; CDR3 protein: CATQGLAGVKQFF
V gene: TRBV19; J gene: TRBJ1-4; CDR3 protein: CASSSSKAGANEKLFF
V gene: TRBV30; J gene: TRBJ2-7; CDR3 protein: CAWSVLDEQYF
V gene: TRBV5-1; J gene: TRBJ2-7; CDR3 protein: CASSPGQGLYEQYF
V gene: TRBV28; J gene: TRBJ2-7; CDR3 protein: CASSSSTYEQYF
V gene: TRBV6-5; J gene: TRBJ1-4; CDR3 protein: CASSYGGPNEKLFF
V gene: TRBV20-1; J gene: TRBJ2-3; CDR3 protein: CSALASDTQYF
V gene: TRBV19; J gene: TRBJ1-2; CDR3 protein: CASWGGYYGYTF
V gene: TRBV4-1; J gene: TRBJ1-5; CDR3 protein: CASSQEVRGVGSNQPQHF
V gene: TRBV6-1; J gene: TRBJ1-5; CDR3 protein: CASSENQGALQPQHF
V gene: TRBV5-4; J gene: TRBJ2-5; CDR3 protein: CASSFDQGYQETQYF
V gene: TRBV4-2; J gene: TRBJ2-2; CDR3 protein: CASSQQTSGGKNTGELFF
V gene: TRBV12-2; J gene: TRBJ1-2; CDR3 protein: CASRLGVRGSYGYTF
V gene: TRBV5-1; J gene: TRBJ2-3; CDR3 protein: CASRRAPRTSTDTQYF
V gene: TRBV6-5; J gene: TRBJ2-7; CDR3 protein: CASSYSTAGLSYEQYF
V gene: TRBV7-7; J gene: TRBJ2-5; CDR3 protein: CASSPNPGETQYF
V gene: TRBV7-2; J gene: TRBJ2-3; CDR3 protein: CASGSGTGYHTDTQYF
V gene: TRBV19; J gene: TRBJ2-1; CDR3 protein: CASSIATGYNEQFF
V gene: TRBV5-4; J gene: TRBJ1-1; CDR3 protein: CASSPGDTVNTEAFF
V gene: TRBV10-1; J gene: TRBJ2-2; CDR3 protein: CASSAGTAAGELFF
V gene: TRBV5-1; J gene: TRBJ1-2; CDR3 protein: CASSPGQSNYGYTF
V gene: TRBV7-9; J gene: TRBJ2-5; CDR3 protein: CASSLVGSSQETQYF
V gene: TRBV19; J gene: TRBJ1-2; CDR3 protein: CASSITGNMGAYGYTF
V gene: TRBV5-1; J gene: TRBJ2-7; CDR3 protein: CASSLDDRLSYEQYF
V gene: TRBV5-1; J gene: TRBJ2-7; CDR3 protein: CASSEGTSGGSTYEQYF
V gene: TRBV2; J gene: TRBJ2-3; CDR3 protein: CASRGNTDTQYF
V gene: TRBV5-4; J gene: TRBJ2-7; CDR3 protein: CASSPSTLSYEQYF
V gene: TRBV5-4; J gene: TRBJ1-2; CDR3 protein: CASNLGGSYGYTF
V gene: TRBV21-1; J gene: TRBJ2-1; CDR3 protein: CASSKGGTSGGDRHNEQFF
V gene: TRBV10-3; J gene: TRBJ1-2; CDR3 protein: CAIRDSLYYGYTF
V gene: TRBV9; J gene: TRBJ1-6; CDR3 protein: CASSVVAGTGVGPLHF